What follows describes a single T cell receptor beta chain. Symptom resolution, clearance, or two negative PCRs marked donors in Cohort 3 as recovered. The CDR3 extends over 16 amino acids. CDR1 is LGHNA and CDR2 is YNFKEQ in the germline V gene. Trimming pared 0 bases from V and 2 bases from J, leaving 8 bases between. Per the original methods: How many nucleated cells were present was estimated from reference gene primer amplification. Method: immunoSEQ multiplex PCR; TCRdb's copy keeps in-frame clones and lacks some. The V and J calls and clone size are taken from that table; D and trimming were inferred from the DNA. The data hold 300,000 or so clones, with over 75% observed a single time. The data stem from a study of blood T cell repertoires in COVID-19. In the study overall: Samples representing acute and convalescent COVID-19 were sourced from the United States, Italy and Spain.

The TCR originated in a woman aged 30 to 39 who had recovered from COVID-19. The V and J genes are TRBV4-2 and TRBJ2-6; possible D gene TRBD2, 6 bases. Sequenced input: PBMCs or T cells enriched from blood (not recorded which). This CDR3 is CASSQDGGTGANVLTF. In nucleotides, the CDR3 is TGTGCCAGCAGCCAAGATGGGGGGACTGGGGCCAACGTCCTGACTTTC.